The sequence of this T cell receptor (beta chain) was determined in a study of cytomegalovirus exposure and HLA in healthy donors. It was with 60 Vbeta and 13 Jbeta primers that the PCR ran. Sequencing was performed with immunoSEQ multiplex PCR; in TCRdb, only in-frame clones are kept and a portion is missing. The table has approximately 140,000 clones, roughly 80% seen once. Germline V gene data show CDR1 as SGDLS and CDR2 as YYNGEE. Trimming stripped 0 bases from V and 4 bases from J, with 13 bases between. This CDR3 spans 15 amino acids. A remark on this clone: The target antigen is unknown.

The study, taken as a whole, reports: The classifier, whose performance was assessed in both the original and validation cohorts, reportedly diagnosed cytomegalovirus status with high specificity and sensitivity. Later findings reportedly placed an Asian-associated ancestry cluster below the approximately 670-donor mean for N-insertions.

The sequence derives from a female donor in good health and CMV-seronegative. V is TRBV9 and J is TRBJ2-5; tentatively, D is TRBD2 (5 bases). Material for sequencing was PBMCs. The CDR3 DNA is TGTGCCAGCAGCGTAGAGGGCGGGTTGCGAGAGACCCAGTACTTC. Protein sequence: CASSVEGGLRETQYF.